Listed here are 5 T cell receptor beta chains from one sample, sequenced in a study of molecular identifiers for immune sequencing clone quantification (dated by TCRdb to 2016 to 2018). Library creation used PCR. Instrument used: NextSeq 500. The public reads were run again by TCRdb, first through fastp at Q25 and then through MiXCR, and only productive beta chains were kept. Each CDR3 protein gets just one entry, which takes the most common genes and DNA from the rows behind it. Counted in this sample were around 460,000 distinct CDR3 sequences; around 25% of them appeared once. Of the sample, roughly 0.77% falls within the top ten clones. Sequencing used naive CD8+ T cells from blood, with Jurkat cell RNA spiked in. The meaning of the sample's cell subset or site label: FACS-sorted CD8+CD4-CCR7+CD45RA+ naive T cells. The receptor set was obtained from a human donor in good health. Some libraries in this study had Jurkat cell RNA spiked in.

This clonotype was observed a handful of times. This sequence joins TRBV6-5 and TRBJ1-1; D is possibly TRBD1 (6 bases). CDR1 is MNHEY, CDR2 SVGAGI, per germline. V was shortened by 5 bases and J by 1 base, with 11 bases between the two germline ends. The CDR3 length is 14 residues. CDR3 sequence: CASSRGGTNTEAFF. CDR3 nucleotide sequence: TGTGCCAGCAGTAGGGGGGGAACGAACACTGAAGCTTTCTTT.

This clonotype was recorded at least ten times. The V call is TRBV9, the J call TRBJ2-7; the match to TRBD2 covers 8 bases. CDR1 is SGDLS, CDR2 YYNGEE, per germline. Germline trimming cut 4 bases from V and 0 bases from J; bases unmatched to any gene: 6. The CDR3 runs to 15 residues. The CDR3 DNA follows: TGTGCCAGCAGCCCAGCGGGGGACCCCTCCTACGAGCAGTACTTC. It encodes CASSPAGDPSYEQYF.

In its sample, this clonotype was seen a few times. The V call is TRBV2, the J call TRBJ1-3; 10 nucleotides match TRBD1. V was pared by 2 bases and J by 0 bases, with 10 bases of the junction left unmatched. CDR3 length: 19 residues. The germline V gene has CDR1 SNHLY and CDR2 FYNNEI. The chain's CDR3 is CASSELTGDRGPSGNTIYF. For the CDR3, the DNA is TGTGCCAGCAGTGAACTTACAGGGGACAGGGGTCCCTCTGGAAACACCATATATTTT.

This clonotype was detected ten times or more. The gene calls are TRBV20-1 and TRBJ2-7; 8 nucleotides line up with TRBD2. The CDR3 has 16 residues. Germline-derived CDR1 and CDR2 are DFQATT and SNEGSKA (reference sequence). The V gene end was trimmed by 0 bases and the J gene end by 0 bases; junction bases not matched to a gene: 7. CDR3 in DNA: TGCAGTGCTAGAGAATTAGCGGGGACCAACTCCTACGAGCAGTACTTC. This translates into CSARELAGTNSYEQYF.

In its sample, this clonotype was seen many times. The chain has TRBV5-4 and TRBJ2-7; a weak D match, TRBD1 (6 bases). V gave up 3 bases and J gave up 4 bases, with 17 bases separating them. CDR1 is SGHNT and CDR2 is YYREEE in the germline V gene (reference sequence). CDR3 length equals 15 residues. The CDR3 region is CASSSLDSRTYEQYF. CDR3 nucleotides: TGTGCCAGCAGCTCACTGGACAGCAGGACATACGAGCAGTACTTC.